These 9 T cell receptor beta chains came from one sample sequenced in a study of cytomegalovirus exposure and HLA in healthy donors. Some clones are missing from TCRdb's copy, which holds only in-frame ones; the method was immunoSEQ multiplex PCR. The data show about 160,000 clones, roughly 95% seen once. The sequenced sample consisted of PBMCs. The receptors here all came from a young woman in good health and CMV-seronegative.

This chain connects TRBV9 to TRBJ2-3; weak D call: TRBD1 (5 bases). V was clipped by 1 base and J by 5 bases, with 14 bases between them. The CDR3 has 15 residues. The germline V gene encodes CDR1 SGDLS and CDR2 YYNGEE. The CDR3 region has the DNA TGTGCCAGCAGCGTAACAGGCTACTGGGGAGATACGCAGTATTTT. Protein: CASSVTGYWGDTQYF.

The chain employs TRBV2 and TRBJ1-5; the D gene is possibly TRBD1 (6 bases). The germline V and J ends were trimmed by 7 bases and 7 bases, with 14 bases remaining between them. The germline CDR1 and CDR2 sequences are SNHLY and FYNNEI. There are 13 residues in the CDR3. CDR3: CASTRDNTQPQHF. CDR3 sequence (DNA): TGTGCCAGCACCCGGGACAATACACAGCCCCAGCATTTT.

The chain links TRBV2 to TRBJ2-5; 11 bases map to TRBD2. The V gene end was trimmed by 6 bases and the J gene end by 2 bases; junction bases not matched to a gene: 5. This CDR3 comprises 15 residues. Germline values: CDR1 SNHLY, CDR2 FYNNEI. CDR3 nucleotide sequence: TGTGCCAGCAGATCATTAGCGGGGGGGCAAGAGACCCAGTACTTC. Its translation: CASRSLAGGQETQYF.

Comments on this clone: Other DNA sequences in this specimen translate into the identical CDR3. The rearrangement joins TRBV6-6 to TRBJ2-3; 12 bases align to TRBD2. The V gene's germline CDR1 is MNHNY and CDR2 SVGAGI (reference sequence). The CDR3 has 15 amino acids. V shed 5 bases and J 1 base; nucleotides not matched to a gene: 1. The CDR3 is CASSRTSGGTDTQYF. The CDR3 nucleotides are TGTGCCAGCAGTCGGACTAGCGGGGGCACAGATACGCAGTATTTT.

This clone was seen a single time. The DNA for the CDR3 is TGTGCCAGTAGTATGGCGGGGACAGGGGACTATGGCTACACCTTC. Its translation is CASSMAGTGDYGYTF. The chain links TRBV19 to TRBJ1-2, with 10 bases identical to TRBD1. Germline V CDR1 and CDR2: LNHDA, SQIVND (reference sequence). The CDR3 consists of 15 residues. V lost 3 bases to trimming and J lost 3 bases; unmatched junction nucleotides: 4.

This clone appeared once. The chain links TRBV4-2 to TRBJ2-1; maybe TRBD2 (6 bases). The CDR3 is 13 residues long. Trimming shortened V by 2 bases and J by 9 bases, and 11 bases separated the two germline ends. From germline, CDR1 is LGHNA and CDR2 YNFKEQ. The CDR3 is CASSQSAGFEQFF. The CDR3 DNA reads TGTGCCAGCAGCCAATCTGCGGGGTTTGAGCAGTTCTTC.

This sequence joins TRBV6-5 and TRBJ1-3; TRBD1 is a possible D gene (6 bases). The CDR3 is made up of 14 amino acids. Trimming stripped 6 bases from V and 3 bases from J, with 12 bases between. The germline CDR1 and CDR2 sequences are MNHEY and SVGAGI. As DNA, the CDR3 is TGTGCCAGCAGCATAGGACAGTTTGGAAACACCATATATTTT. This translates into CASSIGQFGNTIYF.

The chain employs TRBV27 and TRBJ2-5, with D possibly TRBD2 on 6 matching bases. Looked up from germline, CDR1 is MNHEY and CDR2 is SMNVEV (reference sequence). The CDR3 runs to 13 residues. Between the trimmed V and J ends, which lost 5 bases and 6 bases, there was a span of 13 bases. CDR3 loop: CASSLPGGKTQYF. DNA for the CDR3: TGTGCCAGCAGTCTCCCCGGGGGTAAGACCCAGTACTTC.

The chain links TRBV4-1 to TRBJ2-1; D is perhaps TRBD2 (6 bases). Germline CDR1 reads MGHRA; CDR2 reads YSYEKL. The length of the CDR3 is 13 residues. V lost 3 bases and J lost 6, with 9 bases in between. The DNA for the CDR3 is TGCGCCAGCAGCCAGGGACTTTCCAATGAGCAGTTCTTC. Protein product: CASSQGLSNEQFF.